Listed below are T cell receptor beta chains from one sample, sequenced in a study of cytomegalovirus exposure and HLA in healthy donors. The repertoire was sequenced with immunoSEQ multiplex PCR; TCRdb's copy has only in-frame clones and lacks some. The repertoire table contains 90,000 to 130,000 clones. The sample was PBMCs. All receptors derive from a man in his forties or fifties in good health and CMV-seropositive. The CDR3 runs from the conserved cysteine through the conserved F or W. Fields, in order: V gene, D gene, clone size, J gene, CDR3 protein, CDR3 DNA. A D gene is named only where the DNA matches it firmly. Clone size appears in some rows only: once, few, many, or a class for an expanded clone.

v_gene: TRBV19
d_gene: -
abundance: -
j_gene: TRBJ1-5
CDR3aa: CATQQGGGNQPQHF
CDR3nt: TGTGCCACTCAGCAGGGAGGGGGCAATCAGCCCCAGCATTTT

v_gene: TRBV7-9
d_gene: -
abundance: -
j_gene: TRBJ1-5
CDR3aa: CASSLAGDLRVSNQPQHF
CDR3nt: TGTGCCAGCAGCTTAGCGGGGGACTTGAGGGTTAGCAATCAGCCCCAGCATTTT

v_gene: TRBV5-1
d_gene: TRBD2
abundance: -
j_gene: TRBJ2-3
CDR3aa: CATRTSGSFTDTQYF
CDR3nt: TGCGCCACCCGGACTAGCGGGAGTTTCACAGATACGCAGTATTTT

v_gene: TRBV30
d_gene: -
abundance: -
j_gene: TRBJ1-4
CDR3aa: CAWGPGDTNEKLFF
CDR3nt: TGTGCCTGGGGCCCAGGGGATACTAATGAAAAACTGTTTTTT

v_gene: TRBV19
d_gene: -
abundance: -
j_gene: TRBJ1-1
CDR3aa: CASSILGDTEAFF
CDR3nt: TGTGCCAGTAGTATTCTAGGGGACACTGAAGCTTTCTTT

v_gene: TRBV7-8
d_gene: -
abundance: -
j_gene: TRBJ2-3
CDR3aa: CASSTLVVRVAERTDTQYF
CDR3nt: TGTGCCAGCAGCACACTAGTAGTTCGAGTAGCGGAGCGGACAGATACGCAGTATTTT

v_gene: TRBV19
d_gene: -
abundance: -
j_gene: TRBJ2-5
CDR3aa: CASTGSRETQYF
CDR3nt: TGTGCCAGTACTGGTAGCCGGGAGACCCAGTACTTC

v_gene: TRBV27
d_gene: -
abundance: -
j_gene: TRBJ2-5
CDR3aa: CASSRDRETQYF
CDR3nt: TGTGCCAGCAGTCGCGATCGGGAGACCCAGTACTTC

v_gene: TRBV5-1
d_gene: TRBD1
abundance: -
j_gene: TRBJ2-5
CDR3aa: CASSPGQGVPETQYF
CDR3nt: TGCGCCAGCAGCCCGGGACAGGGGGTTCCAGAGACCCAGTACTTC

v_gene: TRBV7-3
d_gene: TRBD2
abundance: -
j_gene: TRBJ2-1
CDR3aa: CASSIGEGQTYNEQFF
CDR3nt: TGTGCCAGCAGCATAGGGGAGGGTCAAACCTACAATGAGCAGTTCTTC

v_gene: TRBV5-1
d_gene: TRBD2
abundance: -
j_gene: TRBJ2-7
CDR3aa: CASSAQPLGTSASYEQYF
CDR3nt: TGCGCCAGCAGCGCGCAGCCGCTGGGAACTAGCGCCTCCTACGAGCAGTACTTC

v_gene: TRBV4-2
d_gene: TRBD1
abundance: -
j_gene: TRBJ2-4
CDR3aa: CASSQVGTGVNIQYF
CDR3nt: TGTGCCAGCAGCCAAGTGGGGACAGGGGTGAACATTCAGTACTTC

v_gene: TRBV11-2
d_gene: TRBD2
abundance: -
j_gene: TRBJ2-7
CDR3aa: CASSPTSGRSYEQYF
CDR3nt: TGTGCCAGCAGCCCGACTAGCGGGAGGTCCTACGAGCAGTACTTC

v_gene: TRBV4-3
d_gene: TRBD2
abundance: -
j_gene: TRBJ2-3
CDR3aa: CASSQSPTSGSGGTDTQYF
CDR3nt: TGCGCCAGCAGCCAATCGCCGACTAGCGGGAGTGGGGGTACAGATACGCAGTATTTT

v_gene: TRBV20-1
d_gene: -
abundance: -
j_gene: TRBJ2-4
CDR3aa: CSASNSPIQYF
CDR3nt: TGCAGTGCTAGTAACAGTCCCATTCAGTACTTC

v_gene: TRBV7-8
d_gene: -
abundance: -
j_gene: TRBJ2-3
CDR3aa: CASRSDKVTDTQYF
CDR3nt: TGTGCCAGCAGGTCGGACAAAGTCACAGATACGCAGTATTTT

v_gene: TRBV29-1
d_gene: -
abundance: -
j_gene: TRBJ2-7
CDR3aa: CSVHRGTHEQYF
CDR3nt: TGCAGCGTTCACCGGGGGACCCACGAGCAGTACTTC

v_gene: TRBV9
d_gene: TRBD2
abundance: -
j_gene: TRBJ2-5
CDR3aa: CASSLELAGGVETQYF
CDR3nt: TGTGCCAGCAGCCTGGAACTAGCGGGAGGCGTGGAGACCCAGTACTTC

v_gene: TRBV5-6
d_gene: -
abundance: -
j_gene: TRBJ2-5
CDR3aa: CASSPAPDSVQETQYF
CDR3nt: TGTGCCAGCAGCCCGGCGCCCGACTCGGTGCAAGAGACCCAGTACTTC

v_gene: TRBV19
d_gene: -
abundance: -
j_gene: TRBJ2-7
CDR3aa: CASRKPGVPYEQYF
CDR3nt: TGTGCCAGTAGAAAGCCGGGGGTCCCCTACGAGCAGTACTTC

v_gene: TRBV2
d_gene: TRBD1
abundance: -
j_gene: TRBJ2-1
CDR3aa: CASSEEGQGMEKDEQFF
CDR3nt: TGTGCCAGCAGTGAGGAGGGACAGGGAATGGAGAAAGATGAGCAGTTCTTC

v_gene: TRBV5-4
d_gene: TRBD1
abundance: -
j_gene: TRBJ1-2
CDR3aa: CASSSGTDYGYTF
CDR3nt: TGTGCCAGCAGCTCGGGGACAGACTATGGCTACACCTTC

v_gene: TRBV27
d_gene: -
abundance: -
j_gene: TRBJ2-7
CDR3aa: CASSLKVGGSSSYEQYF
CDR3nt: TGTGCCAGCAGTTTAAAAGTGGGGGGATCGAGCTCCTACGAGCAGTACTTC

v_gene: TRBV7-8
d_gene: TRBD2
abundance: -
j_gene: TRBJ2-1
CDR3aa: CASSLRTSREGEQFF
CDR3nt: TGTGCCAGCAGCTTAAGGACTAGCCGGGAGGGTGAGCAGTTCTTC

v_gene: TRBV18
d_gene: TRBD1
abundance: -
j_gene: TRBJ2-7
CDR3aa: CASSPIRGQGSYEQYF
CDR3nt: TGTGCCAGCTCACCGATCCGGGGACAGGGGTCCTACGAGCAGTACTTC

v_gene: TRBV4-3
d_gene: -
abundance: medium-sized
j_gene: TRBJ1-3
CDR3aa: CASSQRTDPGNTIYF
CDR3nt: TGCGCCAGCAGCCAACGGACAGATCCTGGAAACACCATATATTTT

v_gene: TRBV14
d_gene: -
abundance: -
j_gene: TRBJ2-2
CDR3aa: CASSQDSTNTGELFF
CDR3nt: TGTGCCAGCAGCCAAGATTCGACAAACACCGGGGAGCTGTTTTTT

v_gene: TRBV11-2
d_gene: TRBD1
abundance: -
j_gene: TRBJ2-7
CDR3aa: CASSPGTGLGEQYF
CDR3nt: TGTGCCAGCAGCCCGGGGACAGGGCTGGGCGAGCAGTACTTC

v_gene: TRBV7-6
d_gene: -
abundance: -
j_gene: TRBJ1-1
CDR3aa: CASSPRVPLSTEAFF
CDR3nt: TGTGCCAGCAGCCCCAGGGTGCCGCTGAGCACTGAAGCTTTCTTT

v_gene: TRBV5-1
d_gene: TRBD2
abundance: -
j_gene: TRBJ2-7
CDR3aa: CASSFGSSSGDEQYF
CDR3nt: TGCGCCAGCAGCTTCGGCTCGAGTAGCGGGGACGAGCAGTACTTC

v_gene: TRBV7-9
d_gene: -
abundance: -
j_gene: TRBJ2-7
CDR3aa: CASSPTGSFPTYEQYF
CDR3nt: TGTGCCAGCAGTCCTACAGGGTCGTTCCCCACCTACGAGCAGTACTTC